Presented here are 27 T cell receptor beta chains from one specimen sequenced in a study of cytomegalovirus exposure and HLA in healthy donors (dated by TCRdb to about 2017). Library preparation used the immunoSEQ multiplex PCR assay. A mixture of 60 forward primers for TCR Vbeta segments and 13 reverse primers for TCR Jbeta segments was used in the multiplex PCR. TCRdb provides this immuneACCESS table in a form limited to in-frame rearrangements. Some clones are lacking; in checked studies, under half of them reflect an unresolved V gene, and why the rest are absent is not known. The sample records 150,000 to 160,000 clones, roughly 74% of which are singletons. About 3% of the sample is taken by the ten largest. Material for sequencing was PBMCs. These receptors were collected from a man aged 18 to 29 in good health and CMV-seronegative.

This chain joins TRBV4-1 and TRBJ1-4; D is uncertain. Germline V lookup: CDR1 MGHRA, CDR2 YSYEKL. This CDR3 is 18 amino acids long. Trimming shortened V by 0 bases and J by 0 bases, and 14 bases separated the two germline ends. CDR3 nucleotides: TGCGCCAGCAGCCAAGATCCCCCCCGGAGGGCAACTAATGAAAAACTGTTTTTT. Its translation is CASSQDPPRRATNEKLFF.

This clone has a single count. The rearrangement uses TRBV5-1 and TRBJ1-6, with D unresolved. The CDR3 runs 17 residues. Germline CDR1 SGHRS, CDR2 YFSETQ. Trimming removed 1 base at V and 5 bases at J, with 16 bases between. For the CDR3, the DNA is TGCGCCAGCAGCTTGACTGACAATCGAATCCATAATTCACCCCTCCACTTT. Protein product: CASSLTDNRIHNSPLHF.

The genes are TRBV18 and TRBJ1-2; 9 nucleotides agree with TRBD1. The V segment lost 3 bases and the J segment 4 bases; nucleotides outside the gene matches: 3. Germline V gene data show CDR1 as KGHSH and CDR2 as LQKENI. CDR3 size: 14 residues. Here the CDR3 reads CASSPDRGIYGYTF. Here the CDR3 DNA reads TGTGCCAGCTCACCGGACAGGGGAATCTATGGCTACACCTTC.

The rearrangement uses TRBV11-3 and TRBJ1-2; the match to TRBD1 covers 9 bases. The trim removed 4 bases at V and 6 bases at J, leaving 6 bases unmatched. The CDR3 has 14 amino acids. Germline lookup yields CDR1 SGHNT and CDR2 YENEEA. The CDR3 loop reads CASSSGTGRDGYTF. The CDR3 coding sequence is TGTGCCAGCAGCTCTGGGACAGGGAGGGATGGCTACACCTTC.

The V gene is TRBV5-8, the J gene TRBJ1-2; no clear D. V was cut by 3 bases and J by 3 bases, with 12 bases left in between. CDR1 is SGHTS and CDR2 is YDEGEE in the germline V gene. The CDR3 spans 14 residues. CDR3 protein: CASSSWEVHYGYTF. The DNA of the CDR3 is TGTGCCAGCAGCTCCTGGGAGGTGCACTATGGCTACACCTTC.

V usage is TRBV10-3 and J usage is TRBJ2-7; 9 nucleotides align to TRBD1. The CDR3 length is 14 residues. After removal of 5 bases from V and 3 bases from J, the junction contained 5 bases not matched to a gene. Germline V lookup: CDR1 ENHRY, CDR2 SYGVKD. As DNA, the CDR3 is TGTGCCATCAGTACAGGGGGCGGCTTCTACGAGCAGTACTTC. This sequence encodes CAISTGGGFYEQYF.

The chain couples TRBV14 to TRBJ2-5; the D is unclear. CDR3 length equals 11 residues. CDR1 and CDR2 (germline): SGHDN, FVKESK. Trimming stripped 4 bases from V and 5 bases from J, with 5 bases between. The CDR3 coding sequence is TGTGCCAGCAGCCTCTTGGAGACCCAGTACTTC. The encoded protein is CASSLLETQYF.

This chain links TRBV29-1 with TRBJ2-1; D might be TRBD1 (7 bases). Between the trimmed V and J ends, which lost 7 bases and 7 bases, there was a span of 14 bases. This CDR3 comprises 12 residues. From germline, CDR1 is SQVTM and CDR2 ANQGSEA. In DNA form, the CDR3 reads TGCAGCGCCGTGGAGGGGGCAAATGAGCAGTTCTTC. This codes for CSAVEGANEQFF.

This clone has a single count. Here the CDR3 DNA reads TGCGCCAGCAGCCACACTGATGGAGCTTTCTTT. It is translated as CASSHTDGAFF. The chain uses TRBV4-1 and TRBJ1-1, with no clear D. V was shortened by 3 bases and J by 10 bases, with 9 bases between the two germline ends. The CDR3 sequence is 11 residues long. Germline lookup yields CDR1 MGHRA and CDR2 YSYEKL.

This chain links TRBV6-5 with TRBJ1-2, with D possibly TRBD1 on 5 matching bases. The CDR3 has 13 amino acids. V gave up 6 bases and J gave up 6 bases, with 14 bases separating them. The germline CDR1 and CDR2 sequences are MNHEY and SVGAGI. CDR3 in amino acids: CASRSYRTNGYTF. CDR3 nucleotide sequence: TGTGCCAGCAGAAGTTACCGGACAAATGGCTACACCTTC.

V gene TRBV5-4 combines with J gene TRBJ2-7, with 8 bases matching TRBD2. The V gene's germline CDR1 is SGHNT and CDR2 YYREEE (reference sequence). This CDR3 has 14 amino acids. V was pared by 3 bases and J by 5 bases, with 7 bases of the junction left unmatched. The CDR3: CASSSTGGQNEQYF. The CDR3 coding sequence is TGTGCCAGCAGCTCGACGGGGGGGCAAAACGAGCAGTACTTC.

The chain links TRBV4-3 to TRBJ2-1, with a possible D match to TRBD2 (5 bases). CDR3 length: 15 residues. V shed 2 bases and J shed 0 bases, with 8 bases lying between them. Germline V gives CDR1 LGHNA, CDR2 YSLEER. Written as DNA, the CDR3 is TGCGCCAGCAGCCAACAGGCGGGCTCCTACAATGAGCAGTTCTTC. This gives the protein CASSQQAGSYNEQFF.

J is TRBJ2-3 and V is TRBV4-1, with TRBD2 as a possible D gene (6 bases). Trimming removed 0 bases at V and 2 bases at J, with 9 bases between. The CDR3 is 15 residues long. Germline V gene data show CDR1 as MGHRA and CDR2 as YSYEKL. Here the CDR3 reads CASSQEPGVTDTQYF. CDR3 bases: TGCGCCAGCAGCCAAGAGCCGGGGGTCACAGATACGCAGTATTTT.

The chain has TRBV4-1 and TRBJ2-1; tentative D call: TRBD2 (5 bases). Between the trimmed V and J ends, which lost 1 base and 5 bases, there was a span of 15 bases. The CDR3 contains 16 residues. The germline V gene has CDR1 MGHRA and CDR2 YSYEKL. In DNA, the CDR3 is TGCGCCAGCAGCCAAGTAACGCGAGCGGTAAACAATGAGCAGTTCTTC. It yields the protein CASSQVTRAVNNEQFF.

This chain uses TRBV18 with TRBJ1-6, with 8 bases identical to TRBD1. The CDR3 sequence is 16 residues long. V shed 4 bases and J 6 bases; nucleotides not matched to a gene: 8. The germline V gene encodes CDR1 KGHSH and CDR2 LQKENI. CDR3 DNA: TGTGCCAGCTCACGCACCGGGACAGGCCCTAATTCACCCCTCCACTTT. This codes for CASSRTGTGPNSPLHF.

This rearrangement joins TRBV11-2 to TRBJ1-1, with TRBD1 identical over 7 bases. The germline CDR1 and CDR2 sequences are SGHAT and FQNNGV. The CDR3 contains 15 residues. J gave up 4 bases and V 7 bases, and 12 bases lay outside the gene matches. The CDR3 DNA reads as TGTGCCAGCAATCCGTACAGGGGCCGCGGCACTGAAGCTTTCTTT. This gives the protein CASNPYRGRGTEAFF. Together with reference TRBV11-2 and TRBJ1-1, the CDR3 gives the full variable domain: EAGVAQSPRYKIIEKRQSVAFWCNPISGHATLYWYQQILGQGPKLLIQFQNNGVVDDSQLPKDRFSAERLKGVDSTLKIQPAKLEDSAVYLCASNPYRGRGTEAFFGQGTRLTVV.

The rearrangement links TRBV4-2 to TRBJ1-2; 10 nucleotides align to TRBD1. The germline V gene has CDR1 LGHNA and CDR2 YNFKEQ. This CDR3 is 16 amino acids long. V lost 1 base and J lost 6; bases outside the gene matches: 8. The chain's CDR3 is CASSQVPRDRGDGYTF. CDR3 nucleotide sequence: TGTGCCAGCAGCCAAGTACCTCGGGACAGGGGAGATGGCTACACCTTC.

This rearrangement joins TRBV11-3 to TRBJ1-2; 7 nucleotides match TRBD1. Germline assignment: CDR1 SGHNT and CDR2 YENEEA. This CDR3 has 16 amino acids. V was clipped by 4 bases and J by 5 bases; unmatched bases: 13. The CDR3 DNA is TGTGCCAGCAGCTGGACCTATAGGGGGCGATGGTATGGCTACACCTTC. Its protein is CASSWTYRGRWYGYTF.

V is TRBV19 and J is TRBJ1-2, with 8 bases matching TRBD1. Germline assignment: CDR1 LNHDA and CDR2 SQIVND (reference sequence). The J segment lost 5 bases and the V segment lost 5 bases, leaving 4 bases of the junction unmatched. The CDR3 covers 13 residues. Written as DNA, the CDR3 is TGTGCCAGTAGTGCGACAGGGGTTTATGGCTACACCTTC. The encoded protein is CASSATGVYGYTF. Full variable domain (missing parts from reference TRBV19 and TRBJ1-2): DGGITQSPKYLFRKEGQNVTLSCEQNLNHDAMYWYRQDPGQGLRLIYYSQIVNDFQKGDIAEGYSVSREKKESFPLTVTSAQKNPTAFYLCASSATGVYGYTFGSGTRLTVV.

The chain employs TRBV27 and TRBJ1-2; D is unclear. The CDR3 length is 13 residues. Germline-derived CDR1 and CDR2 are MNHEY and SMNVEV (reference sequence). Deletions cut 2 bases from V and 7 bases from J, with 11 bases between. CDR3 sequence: CASSLNSPIGYTF. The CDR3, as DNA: TGTGCCAGCAGTTTAAACAGTCCTATTGGCTACACCTTC.

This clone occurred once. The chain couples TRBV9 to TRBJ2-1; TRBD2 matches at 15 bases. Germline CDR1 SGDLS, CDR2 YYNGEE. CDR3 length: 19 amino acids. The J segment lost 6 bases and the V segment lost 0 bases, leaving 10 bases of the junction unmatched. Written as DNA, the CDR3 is TGTGCCAGCAGCGTAGCGGTAAGGACTAGCGGGGGGGCCGGCAATGAGCAGTTCTTC. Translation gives CASSVAVRTSGGAGNEQFF.

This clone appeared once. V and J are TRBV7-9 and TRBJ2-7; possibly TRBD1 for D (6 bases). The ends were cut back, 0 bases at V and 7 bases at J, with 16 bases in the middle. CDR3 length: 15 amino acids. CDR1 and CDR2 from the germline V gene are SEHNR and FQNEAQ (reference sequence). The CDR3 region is CASSLAPRGEWEQYF. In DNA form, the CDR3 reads TGTGCCAGCAGCTTAGCTCCCAGGGGTGAGTGGGAGCAGTACTTC.

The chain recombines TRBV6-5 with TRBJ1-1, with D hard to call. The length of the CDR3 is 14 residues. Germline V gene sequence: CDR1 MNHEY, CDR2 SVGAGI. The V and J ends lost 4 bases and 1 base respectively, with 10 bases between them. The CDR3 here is CASSLYIWNTEAFF. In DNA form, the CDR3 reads TGTGCCAGCAGTTTGTACATCTGGAACACTGAAGCTTTCTTT.

Here the CDR3 DNA reads TGTGCCAGCAGCTTGATGGGGGGGGCCTATGGCTACACCTTC. This codes for CASSLMGGAYGYTF. V gene TRBV5-4 combines with J gene TRBJ1-2; maybe TRBD1 (6 bases). CDR3 length equals 14 residues. The germline CDR1 and CDR2 sequences are SGHNT and YYREEE (reference sequence). Trimming took 1 base from V and 4 from J, leaving 11 bases between them.

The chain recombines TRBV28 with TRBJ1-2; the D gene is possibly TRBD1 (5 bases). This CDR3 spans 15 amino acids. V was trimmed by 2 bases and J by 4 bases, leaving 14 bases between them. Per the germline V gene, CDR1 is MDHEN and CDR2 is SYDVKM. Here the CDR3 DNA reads TGTGCCAGCAGTTTAGGGTCTGGGGCCAGCTATGGCTACACCTTC. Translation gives CASSLGSGASYGYTF.

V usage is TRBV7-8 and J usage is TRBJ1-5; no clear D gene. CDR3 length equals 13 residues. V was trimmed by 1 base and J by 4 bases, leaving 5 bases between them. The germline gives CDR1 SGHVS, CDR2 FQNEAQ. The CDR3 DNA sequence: TGTGCCAGCAGCTTAGGTCCGAATCAGCCCCAGCATTTT. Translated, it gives CASSLGPNQPQHF.

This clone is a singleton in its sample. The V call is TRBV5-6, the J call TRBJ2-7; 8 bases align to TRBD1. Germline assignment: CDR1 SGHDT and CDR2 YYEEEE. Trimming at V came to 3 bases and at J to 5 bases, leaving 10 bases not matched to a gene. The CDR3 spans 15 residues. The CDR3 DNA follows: TGTGCCAGCAGCTCGACAGGGGCCAGCGTTGACGAGCAGTACGTC. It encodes CASSSTGASVDEQYV.